This is a list of T cell receptor beta chains from one sample in a study of blood T cell repertoires in COVID-19. Method: immunoSEQ multiplex PCR; TCRdb's copy keeps in-frame clones and lacks some. The profile shows over 150,000 clones, 94% of them singletons. What was sequenced was peripheral blood. These receptors originate from a man aged 30 to 39 with COVID-19, enrolled during active disease. The CDR3 runs from the conserved cysteine through the conserved F or W. D genes are given only for firm matches. Clone size appears in some rows only: once, few, many, or a class for an expanded clone.

>TRBV11-3|TRBJ2-2|TRBD1|.
CASSLGTGNLYTGELFF
TGTGCCAGCAGCTTAGGGACAGGGAACCTTTACACCGGGGAGCTGTTTTTT
>TRBV6-6|TRBJ2-7|TRBD2|.
CASSNPGLVPEQYF
TGTGCCAGCAGTAATCCGGGACTAGTTCCCGAGCAGTACTTC
>TRBV5-4|TRBJ2-7|TRBD2|.
CASSLAEGGYEQYF
TGTGCCAGCAGCTTGGCGGAGGGAGGGTACGAGCAGTACTTC
>TRBV6-6|TRBJ2-3|TRBD2|.
CASRGGTSGFTDTQYF
TGTGCCAGCAGAGGGGGGACTAGCGGATTCACAGATACGCAGTATTTT
>TRBV2|TRBJ1-6|TRBD1|.
CASKADRGNSPLHF
TGTGCCAGCAAGGCGGACAGGGGAAATTCACCCCTCCACTTT
>TRBV5-1|TRBJ1-2|.|.
CASKGSPSNGYTF
TGCGCCAGCAAGGGGTCCCCTTCGAATGGCTACACCTTC
>TRBV4-1|TRBJ1-4|.|few
CASSQGPGATNEKLFF
TGCGCCAGCAGCCAAGGCCCAGGTGCAACTAATGAAAAACTGTTTTTT
>TRBV9|TRBJ2-3|.|.
CASSVLSGGTDTQYF
TGTGCCAGCAGCGTTCTCTCGGGTGGCACAGATACGCAGTATTTT
>TRBV3-1/TRBV3-2|TRBJ1-4|TRBD1|.
CASSQGQNEKLFF
TGTGCCAGCAGCCAGGGACAGAATGAAAAACTGTTTTTT
>TRBV9|TRBJ1-6|.|few
CASSASGHPYNSPLHF
TGTGCCAGCAGCGCCTCGGGACACCCCTATAATTCACCCCTCCACTTT
>TRBV7-9|TRBJ2-4|TRBD1|.
CASSSTGTDKNIQYF
TGTGCCAGCAGCTCTACCGGGACAGACAAAAACATTCAGTACTTC
>TRBV24-1|TRBJ2-1|.|.
CATSDGHSSYNEQFF
TGTGCCACCAGTGACGGACATAGCTCCTACAATGAGCAGTTCTTC
>TRBV6-5|TRBJ1-6|.|.
CASSYSPQPNSPLHF
TGTGCCAGCAGTTACTCGCCACAGCCTAATTCACCCCTCCACTTT
>TRBV27|TRBJ2-7|.|.
CASSLRRGAYEQYF
TGTGCCAGCAGTTTACGTCGCGGGGCCTACGAGCAGTACTTC
>TRBV20-1|TRBJ2-3|TRBD2|.
CSASSSGGTDTQYF
TGCAGTGCTAGTTCTAGCGGGGGCACAGATACGCAGTATTTT
>TRBV6-1|TRBJ1-6|.|.
CASSEDSAPFSPLHF
TGTGCCAGCAGTGAGGACAGTGCTCCCTTTTCACCCCTCCACTTT
>TRBV3-1/TRBV3-2|TRBJ2-1|.|few
CASSQNEYNEQFF
TGTGCCAGCAGCCAAAATGAGTACAATGAGCAGTTCTTC
>TRBV6-6|TRBJ2-7|.|.
CASSYSQEGSYEQYF
TGTGCCAGCAGTTACTCCCAGGAGGGGTCCTACGAGCAGTACTTC
>TRBV30|TRBJ1-1|.|.
CAWSLLGHPNTEAFF
TGTGCCTGGAGTCTCCTCGGACACCCTAACACTGAAGCTTTCTTT
>TRBV3-1/TRBV3-2|TRBJ1-1|.|.
CASSQEGTGISEAFF
TGTGCCAGCAGCCAAGAAGGCACAGGAATCTCTGAAGCTTTCTTT
>TRBV9|TRBJ2-5|TRBD2|.
CASSVEAGGQETQYF
TGTGCCAGCAGCGTTGAAGCGGGGGGTCAAGAGACCCAGTACTTC
>TRBV27|TRBJ1-6|.|.
CASSLRAKGDNSPLHF
TGTGCCAGCAGTTTACGGGCCAAGGGGGACAATTCACCCCTCCACTTT
>TRBV6-5|TRBJ1-3|TRBD1|.
CASRRDRGGNTIYF
TGTGCCAGCAGAAGGGACAGGGGTGGAAACACCATATATTTT
>TRBV18|TRBJ2-5|.|.
CASSLRARETQYF
TGTGCCAGCTCACTCAGGGCCCGAGAGACCCAGTACTTC
>TRBV6-2/TRBV6-3|TRBJ1-2|TRBD1|.
CASSYRGQGLDGYTF
TGTGCCAGCAGTTACCGCGGACAGGGCCTCGATGGCTACACCTTC
>TRBV23-1|TRBJ1-2|.|.
CASSQSWRTGKAGGYTF
TGCGCCAGCAGTCAATCCTGGCGGACGGGGAAAGCAGGTGGCTACACCTTC
>TRBV2|TRBJ2-4|.|.
CASSESSRGLGIQYF
TGTGCCAGCAGTGAATCGTCGCGGGGGCTAGGCATTCAGTACTTC
>TRBV3-1/TRBV3-2|TRBJ1-3|.|.
CASSQQASGNTIYF
TGTGCCAGCAGCCAACAGGCCTCTGGAAACACCATATATTTT
>TRBV30|TRBJ2-7|.|.
CAWSTGSYEQYF
TGTGCCTGGAGTACAGGATCGTACGAGCAGTACTTC
>TRBV9|TRBJ1-1|TRBD1|.
CASSPFGGQGTPMNTEAFF
TGTGCCAGCAGCCCCTTTGGGGGACAGGGCACTCCAATGAACACTGAAGCTTTCTTT
>TRBV19|TRBJ1-4|TRBD1|.
CASSIHQGGNEKLFF
TGTGCCAGTAGTATTCATCAGGGGGGTAATGAAAAACTGTTTTTT
>TRBV5-6|TRBJ2-7|.|.
CASSLVGRQGEQYF
TGTGCCAGCAGCTTGGTCGGCAGGCAGGGGGAGCAGTACTTC
>TRBV6-5|TRBJ1-1|TRBD1|.
CASSWDRGLNTEAFF
TGTGCCAGCAGTTGGGACAGGGGGCTGAACACTGAAGCTTTCTTT
>TRBV2|TRBJ2-2|.|.
CASRGGITPNTGELFF
TGTGCCAGCAGGGGGGGTATAACCCCGAACACCGGGGAGCTGTTTTTT
>TRBV3-1/TRBV3-2|TRBJ2-2|TRBD2|.
CASSRGLARNTGELFF
TGTGCCAGCAGCCGTGGACTAGCGAGGAACACCGGGGAGCTGTTTTTT
>TRBV5-1|TRBJ1-4|.|.
CASSLDSEKLFF
TGCGCCAGCAGCTTGGACTCTGAAAAACTGTTTTTT
>TRBV28|TRBJ2-7|.|.
CASSAGVPYEQYF
TGTGCCAGCAGTGCAGGGGTACCCTACGAGCAGTACTTC
>TRBV11-3|TRBJ2-1|TRBD1|.
CASSFGQGAGNEQFF
TGTGCCAGCAGCTTCGGACAGGGGGCTGGGAATGAGCAGTTCTTC
>TRBV2|TRBJ1-2|TRBD1|.
CASSGQGTNYGYTF
TGTGCCAGCAGCGGACAGGGAACTAACTATGGCTACACCTTC
>TRBV4-2|TRBJ1-3|.|.
CASSPRTDSGNTIYF
TGTGCCAGCAGCCCCCGGACAGACTCTGGAAACACCATATATTTT
>TRBV2|TRBJ2-3|TRBD1|.
CASIVKGTGADTQYF
TGTGCCAGCATTGTAAAGGGGACAGGGGCAGATACGCAGTATTTT
>TRBV10-1|TRBJ2-3|.|once
CASSESLLSVGDTQYF
TGCGCCAGCAGTGAGTCTCTGTTAAGTGTCGGAGATACGCAGTATTTT
>TRBV6-4|TRBJ1-2|.|once
CASSAGDYGYTF
TGTGCCAGCAGTGCCGGGGACTATGGCTACACCTTC
>TRBV18|TRBJ2-1|.|.
CASSPRARGDEQFF
TGTGCCAGCTCACCACGGGCAAGGGGCGATGAGCAGTTCTTC
>TRBV2|TRBJ2-5|TRBD2|.
CASLAGGRETQYF
TGTGCCAGCCTGGCGGGGGGGAGGGAGACCCAGTACTTC
>TRBV6-4|TRBJ1-1|TRBD1|.
CASSERSGGGTEAFF
TGTGCCAGCTCCGAAAGGTCAGGGGGTGGGACTGAAGCTTTCTTT
>TRBV27|TRBJ1-6|.|.
CASRRDKVNSPLHF
TGTGCCAGCAGACGGGACAAGGTTAATTCACCCCTCCACTTT
>TRBV21-1|TRBJ1-1|.|.
CASEETQRRNTEAFF
TGTGCCAGCGAGGAAACACAAAGAAGAAACACTGAAGCTTTCTTT
>TRBV19|TRBJ2-1|TRBD2|.
CASSPRTSGGGTYNEQFF
TGTGCCAGTAGCCCTCGGACTAGCGGGGGGGGAACCTACAATGAGCAGTTCTTC
>TRBV4-2|TRBJ2-3|TRBD2|.
CASRGLAGGTDTQYF
TGTGCCAGCAGAGGGCTAGCGGGGGGCACAGATACGCAGTATTTT
>TRBV6-5|TRBJ1-1|TRBD1|.
CASSYRDSKVAFF
TGTGCCAGCAGTTATCGGGACAGTAAAGTGGCTTTCTTT
>TRBV3-1/TRBV3-2|TRBJ2-7|TRBD2|.
CASSQEGRLAGGEQYF
TGTGCCAGCAGCCAAGAAGGACGCCTAGCGGGGGGCGAGCAGTACTTC
>TRBV6-1|TRBJ2-5|TRBD2|.
CASSDLSGGAVTQYF
TGTGCCAGCAGTGATCTTAGCGGGGGGGCCGTGACCCAGTACTTC
>TRBV24-1|TRBJ2-1|.|once
CATSDQNSDEQFF
TGTGCCACCAGTGACCAAAACAGTGATGAGCAGTTCTTC
>TRBV5-1|TRBJ1-2|TRBD1|.
CASSAGDRANGYTF
TGCGCCAGCAGCGCCGGGGACAGGGCCAATGGCTACACCTTC
>TRBV10-1|TRBJ2-2|TRBD1|.
CASSETKQGMNTGELFF
TGCGCCAGCAGTGAGACGAAACAGGGGATGAACACCGGGGAGCTGTTTTTT
>TRBV9|TRBJ2-3|TRBD1|.
CASSGDPGGVRGTQYF
TGTGCCAGCAGCGGCGATCCAGGGGGCGTCCGGGGTACGCAGTATTTT
>TRBV15|TRBJ2-5|.|.
CATSSPPDHGGETQYF
TGTGCCACCAGCAGCCCACCCGATCACGGAGGAGAGACCCAGTACTTC
>TRBV19|TRBJ1-2|TRBD1|.
CASKDRASGYGYTF
TGTGCCAGTAAGGACAGGGCTTCTGGCTATGGCTACACCTTC